This T cell receptor beta chain is from a study of OX40 agonist ivuxolimab in advanced cancers. For the study in its entirety: The costimulatory receptor OX40 (CD134) was targeted by ivuxolimab, a fully human IgG2 agonistic monoclonal antibody. Of the 52 patients in dose escalation, some 20 had hepatocellular carcinoma, some 15 had melanoma, 9 had renal cell carcinoma and 9 had head and neck cancer. Prior anti-PD-1, anti-PD-L1 or anti-CTLA-4 therapy was permitted, and approximately 41% of dose-escalation patients had received checkpoint inhibitors. Partial responses were achieved by three dose-escalation patients, of whom one had hepatocellular carcinoma and two had cutaneous melanoma. Intravenous ivuxolimab was administered to patients every 2 weeks at six dose levels: 0.01, 0.1, 0.3, 1.5, 3 and 10 mg/kg. The point of sequencing TCRbeta in the periphery was to test whether ivuxolimab changed TCR sequence diversity and drove clonal T-cell expansion. A male proportion of about 79% and a mean age of about 60 years, ranging from about 20 to 79, were recorded for the dose-escalation cohort. The paper reports the monotherapy dose-escalation portion (N of about 54 patients) of the phase I ivuxolimab trial.

The trial excluded patients who had a history of autoimmune disease or were on systemic immunosuppression. Peripheral blood for TCR sequencing was collected from all dose cohorts at baseline, on cycle 4 day 1, and on cycle 7 day 1. The samples were drawn from a first-in-human, open-label, multicenter phase I dose-escalation trial of ivuxolimab. Adults with locally advanced or metastatic melanoma, renal cell, hepatocellular, or head and neck squamous cell carcinoma were enrolled in the trial. CD4+ and CD8+ T cells were sorted separately from peripheral blood before TCR sequencing. For sequencing of the TCRbeta CDR3 region, genomic DNA was extracted from the sorted cells. The immunoSEQ Assay was used to sequence the TCRbeta CDR3 regions. TCRdb obtained this table from immuneACCESS and retained in-frame rearrangements with V and J assigned. These tables miss some clones; where compared with another copy, unresolved V genes account for less than half of the shortfall, and the remainder is unexplained. The sample table holds about 76,000 clones, of which 89% were seen once. The top ten clonotypes cover around 0.19% of the sample.

At the junction V is shortened by 6 bases and J by 1 base, with 7 bases in between. Including the terminal cysteine and phenylalanine, the CDR3 comprises 13 residues. CDR3 DNA is the only sequence kept; it has 39 bases, read in frame from the first base. As encoded in the germline V gene, CDR1 is SGHVS while CDR2 is FQNEAQ. For this clone: Its antigen target is currently unknown. There are no base qualities to consult, and no much larger clone falls within one base.

The full study reports these points: At doses of 0.1 to 3.0 mg/kg, clonal expansion of both CD4+ and CD8+ blood T cells was observed from baseline to week 6. Low levels of normalized T-cell clonal expansion were also seen in some nonresponding patients. The antigen specificity of the clonally expanded peripheral T cells was not determined. After ivuxolimab, more expanded clones were found on average in CD8+ T cells than in CD4+ T cells. Partial responders in the 0.1-3.0 mg/kg groups had among the lowest normalized peripheral clonal expansion, especially among CD8+ T cells.

The sequences come from CD4+ or CD8+ T cells sorted from blood, collected in a trial of the OX40 agonist ivuxolimab. The rearrangement joined TRBV7-8 to TRBJ1-5, with an unclear D gene assignment. This receptor was taken from an adult with an advanced solid tumor such as melanoma, head and neck, liver or kidney cancer. The bases read TGTGCCAGCAGTTTTGCGAGCAATCAGCCCCAGCATTTT. Its amino acids are CASSFASNQPQHF.